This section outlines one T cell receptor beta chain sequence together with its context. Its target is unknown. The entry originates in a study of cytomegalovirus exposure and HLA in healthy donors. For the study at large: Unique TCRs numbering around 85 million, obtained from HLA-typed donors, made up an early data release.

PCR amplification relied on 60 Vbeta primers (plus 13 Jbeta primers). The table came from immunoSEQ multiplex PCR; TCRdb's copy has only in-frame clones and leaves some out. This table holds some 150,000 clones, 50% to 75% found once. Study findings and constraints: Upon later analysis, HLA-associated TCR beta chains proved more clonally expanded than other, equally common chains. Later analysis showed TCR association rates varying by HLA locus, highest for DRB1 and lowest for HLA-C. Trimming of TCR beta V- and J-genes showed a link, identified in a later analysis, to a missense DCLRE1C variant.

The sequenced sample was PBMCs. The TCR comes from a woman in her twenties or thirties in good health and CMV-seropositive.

The CDR3 here is CASSTGFSNEKLFF. The CDR3 coding sequence is TGCGCCAGCAGCACAGGGTTCTCTAATGAAAAACTGTTTTTT. The chain couples TRBV10-2 to TRBJ1-4; possible D gene TRBD1, 6 bases. In germline, CDR1 is WSHSY, CDR2 SAAADI. CDR3 length equals 14 residues. V was shortened by 6 bases and J by 3 bases, with 11 bases between the two germline ends.